Sequencing of this TCR beta chain was carried out in a study of T cell repertoires in cytomegalovirus infection (dated by TCRdb to the late 2010s). With regard to the full study: Because public TCR beta signatures pointed to carriage of CMV infection together with the matching HLA type, the HLA type of each donor mattered for the analysis.

Sequencer: Illumina HiSeq 1500. Using fastp at Q25 and MiXCR, TCRdb reprocessed the public reads and kept productive beta chains. Entries that share a CDR3 protein sequence are merged under the most common genes and DNA. Here the sample has about 260,000 distinct CDR3 sequences; approximately 13% occur a single time. The top ten hold around 9.5% of the sample. Broad study findings and their caveats: In the ex vivo response, HLA-C-restricted CMV-specific TCR beta clonotypes were dominant, and in two of eight donors the single most frequent clonotype came from this HLA-C-restricted group. Carriers of CMV infection plus the relevant HLA type were discriminated by the cumulative frequency of public TCR beta family members in the study cohort and in an independent roughly 370-donor cohort.

The CDR3 runs 15 amino acids, cysteine and phenylalanine included. The retained sequence is limited to the CDR3, 45 bases, with the frame set at the first base. Germline trimming: 5 bases from V, 1 base from J; junction bases outside gene matches: 7. Via the germline V gene, CDR1 is SGHTA and CDR2 FQGNSA. This clonotype appeared many times. Which antigen it targets is not known. Base qualities are not recorded, but no much larger clone differs from it by a single base. The sample comprised PBMCs. This TCR derives from a human donor in good health (CMV status not recorded). Some clones in this sample may be carry-over from other donors' samples. The chain was built from TRBV7-2 and TRBJ1-1; the junction holds 7 bases that match TRBD1. The base sequence is TGTGCCAGCAGCCCCCAGCGACAGGGGAACACTGAAGCTTTCTTT. This translates into CASSPQRQGNTEAFF.